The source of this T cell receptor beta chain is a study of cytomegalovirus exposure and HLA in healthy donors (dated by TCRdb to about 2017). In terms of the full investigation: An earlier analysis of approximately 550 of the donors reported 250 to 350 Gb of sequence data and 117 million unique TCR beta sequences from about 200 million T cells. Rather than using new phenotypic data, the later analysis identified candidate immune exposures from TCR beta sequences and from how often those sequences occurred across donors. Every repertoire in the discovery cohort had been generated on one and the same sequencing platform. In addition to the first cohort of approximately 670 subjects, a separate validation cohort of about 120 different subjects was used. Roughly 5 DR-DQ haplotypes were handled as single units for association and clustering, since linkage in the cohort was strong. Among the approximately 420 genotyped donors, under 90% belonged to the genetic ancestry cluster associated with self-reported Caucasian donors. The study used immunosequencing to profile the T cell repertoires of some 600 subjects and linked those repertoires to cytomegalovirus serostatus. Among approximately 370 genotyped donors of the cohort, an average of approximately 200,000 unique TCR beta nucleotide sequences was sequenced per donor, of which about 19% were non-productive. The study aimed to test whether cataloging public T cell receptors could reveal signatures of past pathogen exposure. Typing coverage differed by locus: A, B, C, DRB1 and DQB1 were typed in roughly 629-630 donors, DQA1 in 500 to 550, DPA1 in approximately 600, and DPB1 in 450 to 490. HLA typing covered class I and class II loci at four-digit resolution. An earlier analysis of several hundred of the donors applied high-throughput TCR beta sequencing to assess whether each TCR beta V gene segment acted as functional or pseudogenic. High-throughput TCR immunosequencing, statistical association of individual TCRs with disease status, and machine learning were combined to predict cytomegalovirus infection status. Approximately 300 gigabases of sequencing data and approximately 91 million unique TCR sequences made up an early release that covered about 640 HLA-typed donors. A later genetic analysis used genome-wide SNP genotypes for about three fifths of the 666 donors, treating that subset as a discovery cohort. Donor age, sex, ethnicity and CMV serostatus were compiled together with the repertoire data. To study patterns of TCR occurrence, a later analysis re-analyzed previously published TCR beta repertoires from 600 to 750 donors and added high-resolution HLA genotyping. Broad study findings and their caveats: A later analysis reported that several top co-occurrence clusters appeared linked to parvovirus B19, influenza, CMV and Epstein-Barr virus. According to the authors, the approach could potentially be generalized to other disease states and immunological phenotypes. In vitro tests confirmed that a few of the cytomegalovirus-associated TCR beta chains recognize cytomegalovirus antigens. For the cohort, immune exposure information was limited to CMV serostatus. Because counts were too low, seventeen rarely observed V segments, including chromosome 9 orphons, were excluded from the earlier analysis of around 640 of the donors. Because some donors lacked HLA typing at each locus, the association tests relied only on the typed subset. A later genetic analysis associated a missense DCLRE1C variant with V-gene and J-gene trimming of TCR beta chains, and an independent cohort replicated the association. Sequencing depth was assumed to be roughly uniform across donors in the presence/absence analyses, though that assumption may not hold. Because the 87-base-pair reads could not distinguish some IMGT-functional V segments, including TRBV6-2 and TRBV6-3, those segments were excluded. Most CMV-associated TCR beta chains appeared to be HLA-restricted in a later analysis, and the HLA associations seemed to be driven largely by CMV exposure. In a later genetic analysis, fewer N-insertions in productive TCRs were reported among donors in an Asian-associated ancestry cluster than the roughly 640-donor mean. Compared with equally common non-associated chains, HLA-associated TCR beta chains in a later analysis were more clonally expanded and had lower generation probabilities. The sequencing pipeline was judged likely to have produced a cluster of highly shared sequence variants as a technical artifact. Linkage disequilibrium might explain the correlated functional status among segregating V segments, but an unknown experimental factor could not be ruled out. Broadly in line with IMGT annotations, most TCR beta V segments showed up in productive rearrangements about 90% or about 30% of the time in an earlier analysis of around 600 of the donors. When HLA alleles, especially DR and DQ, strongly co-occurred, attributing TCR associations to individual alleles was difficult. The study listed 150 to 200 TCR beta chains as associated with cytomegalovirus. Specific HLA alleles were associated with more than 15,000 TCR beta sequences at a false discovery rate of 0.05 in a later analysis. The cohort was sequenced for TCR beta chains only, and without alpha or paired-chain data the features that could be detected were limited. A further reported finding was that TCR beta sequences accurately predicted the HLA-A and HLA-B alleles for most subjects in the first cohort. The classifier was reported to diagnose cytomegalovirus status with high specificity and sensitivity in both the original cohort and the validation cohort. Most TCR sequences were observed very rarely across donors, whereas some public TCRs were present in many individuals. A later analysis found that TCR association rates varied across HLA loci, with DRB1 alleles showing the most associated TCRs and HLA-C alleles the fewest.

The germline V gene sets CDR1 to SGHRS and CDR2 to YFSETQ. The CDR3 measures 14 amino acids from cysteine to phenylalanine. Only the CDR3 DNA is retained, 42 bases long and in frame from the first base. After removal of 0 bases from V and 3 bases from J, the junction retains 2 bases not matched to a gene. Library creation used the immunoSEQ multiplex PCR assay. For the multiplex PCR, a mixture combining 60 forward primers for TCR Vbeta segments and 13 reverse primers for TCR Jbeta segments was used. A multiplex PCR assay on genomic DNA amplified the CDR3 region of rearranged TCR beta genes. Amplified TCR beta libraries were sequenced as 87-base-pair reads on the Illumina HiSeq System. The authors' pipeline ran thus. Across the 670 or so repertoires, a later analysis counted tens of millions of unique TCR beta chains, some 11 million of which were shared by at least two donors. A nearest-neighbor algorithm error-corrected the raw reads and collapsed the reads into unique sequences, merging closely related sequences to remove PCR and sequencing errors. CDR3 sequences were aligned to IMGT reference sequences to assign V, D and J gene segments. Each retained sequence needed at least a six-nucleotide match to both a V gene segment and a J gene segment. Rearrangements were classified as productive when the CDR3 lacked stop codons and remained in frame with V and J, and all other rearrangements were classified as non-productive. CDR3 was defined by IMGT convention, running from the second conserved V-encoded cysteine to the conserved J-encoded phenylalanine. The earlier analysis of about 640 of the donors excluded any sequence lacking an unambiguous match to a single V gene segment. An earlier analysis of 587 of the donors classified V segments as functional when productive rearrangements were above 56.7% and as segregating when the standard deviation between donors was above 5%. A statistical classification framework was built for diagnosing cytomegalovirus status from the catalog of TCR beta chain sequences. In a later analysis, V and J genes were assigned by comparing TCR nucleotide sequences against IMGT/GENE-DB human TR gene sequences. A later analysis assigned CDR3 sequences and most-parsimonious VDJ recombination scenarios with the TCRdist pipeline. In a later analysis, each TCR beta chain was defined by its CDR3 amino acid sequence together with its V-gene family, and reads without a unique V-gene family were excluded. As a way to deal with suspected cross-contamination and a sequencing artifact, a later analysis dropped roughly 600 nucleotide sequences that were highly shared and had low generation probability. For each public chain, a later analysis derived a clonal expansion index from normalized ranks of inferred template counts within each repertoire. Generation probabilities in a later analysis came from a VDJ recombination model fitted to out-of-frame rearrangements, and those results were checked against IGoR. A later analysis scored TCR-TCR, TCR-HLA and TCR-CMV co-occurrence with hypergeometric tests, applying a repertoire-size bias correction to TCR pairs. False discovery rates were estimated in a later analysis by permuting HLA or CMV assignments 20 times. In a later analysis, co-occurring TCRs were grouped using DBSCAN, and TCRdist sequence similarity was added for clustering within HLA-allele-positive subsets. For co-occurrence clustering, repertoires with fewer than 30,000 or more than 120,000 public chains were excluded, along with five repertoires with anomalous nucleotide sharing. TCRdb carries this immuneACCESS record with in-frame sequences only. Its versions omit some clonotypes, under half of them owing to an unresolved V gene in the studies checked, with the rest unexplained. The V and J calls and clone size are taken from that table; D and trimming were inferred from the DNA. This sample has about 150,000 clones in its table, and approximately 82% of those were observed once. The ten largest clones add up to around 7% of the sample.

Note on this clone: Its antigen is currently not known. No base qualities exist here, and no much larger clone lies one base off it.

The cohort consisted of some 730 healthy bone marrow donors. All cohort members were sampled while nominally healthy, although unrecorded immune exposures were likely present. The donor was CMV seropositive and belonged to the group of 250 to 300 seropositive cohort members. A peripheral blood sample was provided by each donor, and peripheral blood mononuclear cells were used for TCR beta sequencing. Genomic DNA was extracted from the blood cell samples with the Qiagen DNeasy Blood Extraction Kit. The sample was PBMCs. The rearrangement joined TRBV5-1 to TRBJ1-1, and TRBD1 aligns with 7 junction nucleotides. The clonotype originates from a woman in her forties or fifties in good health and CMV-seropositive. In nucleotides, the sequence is TGCGCCAGCAGCTTGGGACAGGGTTACACTGAAGCTTTCTTT. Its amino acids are CASSLGQGYTEAFF.